The 21 T cell receptor beta chains presented below share a single source sample, sequenced in a study of T cells after somatic rescue of genetic block. Using immunoSEQ multiplex PCR, the repertoire was profiled, and TCRdb retains in-frame clones only, with some absent. This table has about 67,000 clones, roughly nine tenths appearing once. The sequenced sample consisted of peripheral blood mononuclear cells (PBMCs). These receptors all stem from a man aged 40-49 years.

This sequence joins TRBV2 and TRBJ1-1; unclear D gene. CDR3 size: 15 residues. Trimming removed 6 bases at V and 2 bases at J, with 16 bases between. CDR1 and CDR2 from the germline V gene are SNHLY and FYNNEI. CDR3 in DNA: TGTGCCAGCAGCTCCCAGAGGCGGGGAAACACTGAAGCTTTCTTT. This translates into CASSSQRRGNTEAFF.

The chain combines TRBV5-1 with TRBJ2-7; D might be TRBD2 (6 bases). Germline V gene lookup returns CDR1 SGHRS and CDR2 YFSETQ. Deletions cut 5 bases from V and 3 bases from J, with 18 bases between. The CDR3 has 15 residues. The CDR3 region is CASSRGSQGYYEQYF. The DNA of the CDR3 is TGCGCCAGCAGTCGGGGGTCGCAGGGTTACTACGAGCAGTACTTC.

The chain employs TRBV28 and TRBJ2-3; D might be TRBD1 or TRBD2, each matching 5 bases. The CDR3 loop spans 16 amino acids. The V end was cut by 6 bases, the J end by 4 bases, with 20 bases between. Germline lookup yields CDR1 MDHEN and CDR2 SYDVKM. CDR3 nucleotide sequence: TGTGCCAGCAGACCGTCGGGGACCCCCGGCGCAGATACGCAGTATTTT. Its translation: CASRPSGTPGADTQYF.

The V gene is TRBV19, the J gene TRBJ2-3, with unresolved D. The germline V and J ends were trimmed by 5 bases and 7 bases, with 10 bases remaining between them. The CDR3 extends over 12 amino acids. Germline CDR1 reads LNHDA; CDR2 reads SQIVND (reference sequence). The CDR3 DNA follows: TGTGCCAGTAGTCCGGACCTGAATACGCAGTATTTT. Translating gives CASSPDLNTQYF.

The chain has TRBV27 and TRBJ2-5; D perhaps matches TRBD1 (5 bases). Per germline, CDR1 MNHEY and CDR2 SMNVEV (reference sequence). The CDR3 is 13 residues long. Trimming shortened V by 5 bases and J by 2 bases, and 9 bases separated the two germline ends. CDR3 nucleotide sequence: TGTGCCAGCAGTAGCAGACAGCAAGAGACCCAGTACTTC. Translating gives CASSSRQQETQYF.

The gene calls are TRBV28 and TRBJ2-7, with 13 bases aligning to TRBD2. Germline CDR1 is MDHEN and CDR2 is SYDVKM. J gave up 0 bases and V 6 bases, and 5 bases lay outside the gene matches. CDR3 length equals 16 residues. The CDR3 spells CASSFGTSGVSYEQYF. DNA for the CDR3: TGTGCCAGCAGCTTTGGGACTAGCGGGGTCTCCTACGAGCAGTACTTC.

The V call is TRBV10-2, the J call TRBJ2-7, with D possibly matching TRBD2 (5 bases). From germline, CDR1 is WSHSY and CDR2 SAAADI. Deletions cut 6 bases from V and 0 bases from J, with 9 bases between. The CDR3 consists of 13 residues. CDR3: CASSTDSSYEQYF. CDR3 sequence (DNA): TGCGCCAGCAGCACGGACTCCTCCTACGAGCAGTACTTC.

The chain joins TRBV6-5 to TRBJ1-3; D remains unclear. Trimming took off 0 bases at V and 0 bases at J, with 9 bases between the two ends. Germline V gene lookup returns CDR1 MNHEY and CDR2 SVGAGI. The CDR3 spans 16 residues. The CDR3 protein is CASSYSYGVSGNTIYF. In DNA form, the CDR3 reads TGTGCCAGCAGTTACTCATACGGGGTCTCTGGAAACACCATATATTTT.

This clone is a singleton in its sample. This rearrangement joins TRBV14 to TRBJ2-7; 7 bases line up with TRBD1. CDR1 is SGHDN and CDR2 is FVKESK in the germline V gene. This CDR3 is 15 amino acids long. Unmatched junction bases numbered 9, after V lost 3 bases and J lost 4 bases. CDR3 protein: CASSHSARGPYEQYF. The CDR3 coding sequence is TGTGCCAGCAGCCACTCGGCGAGGGGGCCATACGAGCAGTACTTC.

The chain recombines TRBV19 with TRBJ1-3; the match to TRBD1 covers 7 bases. Germline trimming cut 5 bases from V and 2 bases from J; bases unmatched to any gene: 9. Looked up from germline, CDR1 is LNHDA and CDR2 is SQIVND (reference sequence). CDR3 length equals 16 residues. CDR3 loop: CASSASLTGAGNTIYF. The CDR3 DNA reads TGTGCCAGTAGTGCCTCCCTCACAGGGGCTGGAAACACCATATATTTT.

This chain links TRBV7-2 with TRBJ2-7; TRBD2 matches at 12 bases. CDR3 length: 16 amino acids. In germline, CDR1 is SGHTA, CDR2 FQGNSA. V shed 2 bases, J shed 5 bases, and the junction held 7 bases outside the gene matches. CDR3 bases: TGTGCCAGCAGCTTACTTCTAGCGGGAGGGCCCAACGAGCAGTACTTC. Encoded protein: CASSLLLAGGPNEQYF. Filled out from reference TRBV7-2 and TRBJ2-7, the complete variable domain reads GAGVSQSPSNKVTEKGKDVELRCDPISGHTALYWYRQSLGQGLEFLIYFQGNSAPDKSGLPSDRFSAERTGGSVSTLTIQRTQQEDSAVYLCASSLLLAGGPNEQYFGPGTRLTVT.

J is TRBJ2-7 and V is TRBV18; 7 bases are shared with TRBD1. The germline CDR1 and CDR2 sequences are KGHSH and LQKENI. The CDR3 runs 15 residues. Trimming removed 1 base from V and 0 bases from J; junction bases left unmatched: 3. The chain's CDR3 is CASSPQGASSYEQYF. DNA for the CDR3: TGTGCCAGCTCACCACAGGGGGCGAGCTCCTACGAGCAGTACTTC.

This sequence joins TRBV6-1 and TRBJ2-3; D is possibly TRBD1 or TRBD2 (5 bases each). V lost 1 base to trimming and J lost 5 bases, with 16 bases between them. Germline V lookup: CDR1 MNHNS, CDR2 SASEGT. This CDR3 spans 16 amino acids. The CDR3: CASSEGVGPRGDTQYF. In DNA form, the CDR3 reads TGTGCCAGCAGTGAAGGGGTGGGGCCGAGGGGAGATACGCAGTATTTT.

The rearrangement uses TRBV4-1 and TRBJ1-1, with 7 bases fitting TRBD1. Unmatched junction bases numbered 9, after V lost 1 base and J lost 4 bases. The CDR3 has 16 residues. From germline, CDR1 is MGHRA and CDR2 YSYEKL. Here the CDR3 DNA reads TGCGCCAGCAGCCAAGCCGCCGACAGGGCGAGCACTGAAGCTTTCTTT. It translates to CASSQAADRASTEAFF.

The J gene is TRBJ2-7, the V gene TRBV4-3; a weak D match, TRBD2 (6 bases). This CDR3 has 19 residues. Trimming took 2 bases from V and 2 from J, leaving 25 bases between them. Per germline, CDR1 LGHNA and CDR2 YSLEER. The CDR3, as DNA: TGCGCCAGCAGCCAATACATCGCGGGGTCCGGCGGGAATACCTACGAGCAGTACTTC. It yields the protein CASSQYIAGSGGNTYEQYF.

The chain joins TRBV6-5 to TRBJ2-7; TRBD2 agrees at 9 bases. The J segment lost 1 base and the V segment lost 0 bases, leaving 4 bases of the junction unmatched. This CDR3 region has 16 residues. Germline CDR1 reads MNHEY; CDR2 reads SVGAGI. In DNA form, the CDR3 reads TGTGCCAGCAGTTACTCGGTGACTAGCGGATCCTACGAGCAGTACTTC. It translates to CASSYSVTSGSYEQYF.

This sequence joins TRBV7-9 and TRBJ2-1; 11 positions agree with TRBD2. The CDR3 runs to 15 residues. V lost 4 bases to trimming and J lost 9 bases; unmatched junction nucleotides: 8. The germline CDR1 and CDR2 sequences are SEHNR and FQNEAQ (reference sequence). CDR3 residues: CASSSIAGGPSEQFF. The CDR3 DNA reads as TGTGCCAGCAGCTCCATAGCGGGGGGGCCCTCTGAGCAGTTCTTC.

This chain joins TRBV5-6 and TRBJ2-2; D is undetermined. The CDR3 covers 13 residues. Germline CDR1 and CDR2: SGHDT and YYEEEE. Trimming stripped 4 bases from V and 1 base from J, with 5 bases between. The CDR3: CASSLQNTGELFF. The CDR3 DNA sequence: TGTGCCAGCAGCCTCCAGAACACCGGGGAGCTGTTTTTT. Based on the CDR3 plus reference TRBV5-6 and TRBJ2-2, the full variable domain is DAGVTQSPTHLIKTRGQQVTLRCSPKSGHDTVSWYQQALGQGPQFIFQYYEEEERQRGNFPDRFSGHQFPNYSSELNVNALLLGDSALYLCASSLQNTGELFFGEGSRLTVL.

This chain connects TRBV10-3 to TRBJ2-1; 7 positions match TRBD2. The junction had 9 bases not matched to a gene; V was cut back by 3 bases and J by 7 bases. This CDR3 spans 15 amino acids. Germline V gene data show CDR1 as ENHRY and CDR2 as SYGVKD. The CDR3: CAISEGGRALNEQFF. In nucleotides, the CDR3 is TGTGCCATCAGTGAAGGTGGGAGGGCCCTTAATGAGCAGTTCTTC.

This sequence joins TRBV7-9 and TRBJ2-4; maybe TRBD1 (5 bases). CDR3 length: 12 amino acids. V lost 3 bases and J 7 bases, leaving 7 bases between the germline ends. Germline values: CDR1 SEHNR, CDR2 FQNEAQ (reference sequence). CDR3 sequence: CASSFRQNIQYF. The CDR3 nucleotides are TGTGCCAGCAGCTTTAGACAGAACATTCAGTACTTC.

This clone was found once. The chain links TRBV11-2 to TRBJ2-3, with 13 positions matching TRBD2. V gave up 5 bases and J gave up 2 bases; unmatched junction bases: 7. The CDR3 has 17 residues. The germline CDR1 and CDR2 sequences are SGHAT and FQNNGV. CDR3 loop: CASSPQTSGGPTDTQYF. DNA for the CDR3: TGTGCCAGCAGCCCACAGACTAGCGGGGGGCCCACAGATACGCAGTATTTT.